Listed below are T cell receptor beta chains from one sample, sequenced in a study of metastatic and nonmetastatic thyroid tumors. Through MiXCR, TCRdb re-clonotyped the PCR reads. The repertoire holds about 70,000 clones, less than 20% seen once, with 10% to 15% in the top ten. Sample: blood. The receptors were gathered from a female donor with papillary thyroid cancer or a benign thyroid nodule (not recorded which). Some clones in this sample may be carry-over from other donors' samples. Both conserved end residues are part of each CDR3. The D gene is left open where the match is weak. Clone size appears in some rows only: once, few, many, or a class for an expanded clone.

>many|TRBV5-5|TRBJ2-1|TRBD2
TGTGCCAGCAGGTCGGCCGGGACTAGCGGTTACAATGAGCAGTTCTTC
CASRSAGTSGYNEQFF
>.|TRBV12-3/TRBV12-4|TRBJ2-1|.
TGTTCCAGCAGCCCGTCGGGTGCCGAGCAGTTCTTC
CSSSPSGAEQFF
>few|TRBV7-6|TRBJ2-2|.
TGTGCCAGCCCCAGTCCGGCCGGGGAGCTGTTTTTT
CASPSPAGELFF
>many|TRBV30|TRBJ2-5|.
TGTGCCTGGAGTGTGATTCAAGAGACCCAGTACTTC
CAWSVIQETQYF
>many|TRBV6-4|TRBJ1-5|.
TGTGCCAGCAGTGGGGATAGCAATCAGCCCCAGCATTTT
CASSGDSNQPQHF
>few|TRBV9|TRBJ2-3|TRBD2
TGTGCCAGCAGCCGGACTAGCGGGAGTGTCTACGAGCAGTATTTT
CASSRTSGSVYEQYF
>many|TRBV18|TRBJ2-1|.
TGTGCCAGCTCACCACTACGCTCCTACAATGAGCAGTTCTTC
CASSPLRSYNEQFF
>many|TRBV20-1|TRBJ2-7|.
TGCAGTGCTAGAGATTCAGGCCGAGGGTTTACGGAGCAGTACTTC
CSARDSGRGFTEQYF
>many|TRBV2|TRBJ1-1|.
TGTGCCAGCTGTTATACTGGGGCGGGGAGCACTGAAGCTTTCTTT
CASCYTGAGSTEAFF
>many|TRBV7-9|TRBJ2-1|.
TGTGCCAGCGGACGGACGCGGGAGCAGTTCTTC
CASGRTREQFF
>many|TRBV6-5|TRBJ1-2|TRBD1
TGTGCCAGCAGTTCTCCCGCGACAGGGGGCGGGAATGGCTACACCTTC
CASSSPATGGGNGYTF
>many|TRBV27|TRBJ1-1|TRBD1
TGTGCCAGCACTCCCGAGGGGACAGGGTGGGACACTGAAGCTTTCTTT
CASTPEGTGWDTEAFF
>.|TRBV11-3|TRBJ2-3|.
TGTGCCAGCAGCTTAGGGGCCTCCACAGATACGCAGTATTTT
CASSLGASTDTQYF
>many|TRBV6-1|TRBJ2-7|TRBD2
TGTGCCAGCAGTTTGACTAGCGGGAGCTCCTACGAGCAGTACTTC
CASSLTSGSSYEQYF
>many|TRBV24-1|TRBJ1-6|TRBD1
TGTGCCACCAGTGATTTGCGTCTCCGAGGGGGCCCCTATAATTCACCCCTCCACTTT
CATSDLRLRGGPYNSPLHF
>many|TRBV27|TRBJ1-5|.
TGTGCCAGCAGTTTCCCGTCCCAGCCCCAGCATTTT
CASSFPSQPQHF
>.|TRBV6-1|TRBJ1-2|.
TGTGCCAGCAGCCCAGCGCGAGGCGGCTATGGCTACACCTTC
CASSPARGGYGYTF
>many|TRBV12-3/TRBV12-4|TRBJ1-1|.
TGTGCCAGCAGTTTGGCGGGCACTGAAGCTTTCTTT
CASSLAGTEAFF
>.|TRBV7-2|TRBJ1-1|.
TGTGCCAGCAGCCGTTACACTGAAGCTTTCTTT
CASSRYTEAFF
>.|TRBV19|TRBJ1-1|.
TGTGCCAGTAGACCGGCGTGGGGTGGTACTGAAGCTTTCTTT
CASRPAWGGTEAFF
>many|TRBV11-2|TRBJ1-5|TRBD1
TGTGCCAGCAGCTCCATACAGGGGCAGCCCCAGCATTTT
CASSSIQGQPQHF
>many|TRBV12-3/TRBV12-4|TRBJ2-4|TRBD2
TGTGCCAGCAGTTCCTGGACTAGCGGGCGGTACTTC
CASSSWTSGRYF
>few|TRBV6-4|TRBJ1-6|.
TGTGCCAGCAGTGACTCGACCAGTGGCAATTCACCCCTCCACTTT
CASSDSTSGNSPLHF
>many|TRBV6-1|TRBJ1-5|.
TGTGCCAGCAAACTTAGGGGGGAAGTGAGCAATCAGCCCCAGCATTTT
CASKLRGEVSNQPQHF
>many|TRBV5-1|TRBJ2-7|TRBD1
TGCGCCAGCAGTCAGGGGGCTCCCTCCTACGAGCAGTACTTC
CASSQGAPSYEQYF
>many|TRBV4-1|TRBJ2-7|.
TGCGCCAGCAGCCAAGATTATCTTGGGGGTACGGGGCAGTACTTC
CASSQDYLGGTGQYF
>.|TRBV7-2|TRBJ2-5|TRBD1
TGTGCCAGCAGCGAGGACAGGGGGAAACGAGAGACCCAGTACTTC
CASSEDRGKRETQYF
>many|TRBV28|TRBJ2-5|TRBD2
TGTGCCAGCAGTTTATGGTGGTTCGGCGGGAGGGCGGAGACCCAGTACTTC
CASSLWWFGGRAETQYF
>.|TRBV6-6|TRBJ1-1|.
TGTGCCAGCAGTTATAGAGGGGGTGGCACTGAAGCTTTCTTT
CASSYRGGGTEAFF
>few|TRBV28|TRBJ2-7|.
TGTGCCAGCAGCCCTACAAGGGGGACTGGAGAGCAGTACTTC
CASSPTRGTGEQYF
>many|TRBV3-1|TRBJ2-3|.
TGTGCCAGCAGCCAAGGAAGGTTGGGCGCAGATACGCAGTATTTT
CASSQGRLGADTQYF
>many|TRBV6-6|TRBJ2-2|TRBD1
TGTGCCAGCAGTTACTCGAGACAGGGCGGCGGGGAGCTGTTTTTT
CASSYSRQGGGELFF
>few|TRBV20-1|TRBJ2-7|TRBD1
TGCAGTCTTGGACAGGGACTTACCTACGAGCAGTACTTC
CSLGQGLTYEQYF
>.|TRBV27|TRBJ2-4|.
TGTGCCAGCAGCCCCCTGGGGGTAGCCAAAAACATTCAGTACTTC
CASSPLGVAKNIQYF
>.|TRBV27|TRBJ2-7|TRBD2
TGTGCCAGCAGTTCCGGCGGGAGCTACGAGCAGTACTTC
CASSSGGSYEQYF
>many|TRBV6-6|TRBJ2-1|TRBD2
TGTGCCAGCAGTTACTGGTCTAGCGGGAGGTCCTACAATGAGCAGTTCTTC
CASSYWSSGRSYNEQFF
>many|TRBV6-1|TRBJ2-7|.
TGTGCCAGCAGTCCTCGGGCCTACGAGCAGTACTTC
CASSPRAYEQYF
>many|TRBV20-1|TRBJ2-7|.
TGCAGTGCTAGAGTATCGAGGGGCGAGCAGTACTTC
CSARVSRGEQYF
>many|TRBV30|TRBJ1-1|.
TGTGCCTGGAGGGAATCGGGGGCAGCAGAAGCTTTCTTT
CAWRESGAAEAFF
>few|TRBV12-3/TRBV12-4|TRBJ2-7|.
TGTGCCAGCAGTCCAGGGGTTCGCGAGCAGTACTTC
CASSPGVREQYF
>many|TRBV9|TRBJ2-5|.
TGTGCCAGCAGCGTTAGACCGGGGGAAGAGACCCAGTACTTC
CASSVRPGEETQYF
>.|TRBV30|TRBJ1-5|.
TGTGCCTGGAGCCGACGGGGAACCAATCAGCCCCAGCATTTT
CAWSRRGTNQPQHF
>many|TRBV10-3|TRBJ1-2|.
TGTGCCATCAGTAAGCAGGCCACTAACTATGGCTACATCTTC
CAISKQATNYGYIF
>few|TRBV7-8|TRBJ1-1|TRBD1
TGTGCCAGCAGACAGGAGACAGGGCAGATCACTGAAGCTTTCTTT
CASRQETGQITEAFF